What follows is one T cell receptor (beta chain) and its context. The data belong to a study of blood T cell repertoires in COVID-19. Repertoires were generated with immunoSEQ multiplex PCR, while TCRdb's copy carries only in-frame clones and drops some. The sample has about 210,000 clones; 70% to 90% are singletons. The CDR3 is 14 amino acids. The ends were cut back, 4 bases at V and 3 bases at J, with 11 bases in the middle. Germline CDR1 SGHKS, CDR2 YYEKEE (reference sequence). The TCR comes from a woman older than 75 with acute or convalescent COVID-19. The genes are TRBV5-5 and TRBJ1-5; weak D call: TRBD1 (6 bases). Source material: peripheral blood. The CDR3, as DNA: TGTGCCAGCAGCCTCGGGACAACCAATCAGCCCCAGCATTTT. Translation: CASSLGTTNQPQHF.